This TCR beta chain was captured in a study of regulatory T cells in long-lasting Graves disease. Through Arm-PCR of CDR3 regions and iRepertoire HTBI primers, TCR beta libraries were built. Using its own MiXCR run on the multiplex PCR reads, TCRdb lists one record per CDR3 protein. The sample holds 250,000 or so distinct CDR3 sequences, around 20% seen once. Time point here: newly diagnosed GD, antithyroid drugs for less than 3 months. Isolated PBMC RNA provided the starting material for the TCR library. With respect to this clonotype: Antigen unknown.

The study's findings and limits: Analysis covered peripheral blood alone, not thyroid tissue.

The TCR comes from a female donor with Graves disease. Sequenced here: peripheral blood mononuclear cells (PBMCs), sampled at new diagnosis, from a patient treated with antithyroid drugs.

Here the CDR3 DNA reads TGTGCCAGCAGCCGGGCAGTAAACACTGAAGCTTTCTTT. As protein: CASSRAVNTEAFF. The rearrangement uses TRBV3-1 and TRBJ1-1; D not resolved. The V gene's germline CDR1 is LGHDT and CDR2 YNNKEL (reference sequence). V gave up 4 bases and J gave up 2 bases, with 8 bases separating them. The CDR3 runs to 13 residues.